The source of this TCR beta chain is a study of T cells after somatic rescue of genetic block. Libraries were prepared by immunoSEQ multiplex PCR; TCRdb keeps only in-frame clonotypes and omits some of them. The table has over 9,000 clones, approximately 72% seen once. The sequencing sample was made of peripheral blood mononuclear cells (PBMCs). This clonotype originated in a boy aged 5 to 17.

This CDR3 reads CASSPGLAGVGEQFF. The CDR3 DNA reads TGCGCCAGCAGCCCGGGACTAGCGGGAGTAGGAGAGCAGTTCTTC. The J gene is TRBJ2-1, the V gene TRBV5-1; 14 bases are a match to TRBD2. The CDR3 is 15 amino acids. CDR1 SGHRS and CDR2 YFSETQ come from the germline V gene. The ends lost 4 bases at V and 10 bases at J; junction bases unmatched: 7.